Listed below are T cell receptor beta chains from one sample, sequenced in a study of blood T cell repertoires in COVID-19. Generated by immunoSEQ multiplex PCR, the TCRdb table keeps only in-frame clones and is missing some. The table has 160,000 or so clones, 85% to 90% seen once. Sequenced: peripheral blood. Receptors originate from a woman aged 40 to 49 with acute or convalescent COVID-19. Each CDR3 is given with its conserved first and last residue. The order of the fields is V gene, clone size, J gene, D gene, CDR3 DNA, CDR3 protein. The D gene is left open where the match is weak. Not every row has a clone size; where given, it reads once, few, many or a size class.

v_gene: TRBV3-1/TRBV3-2
abundance: few
j_gene: TRBJ2-7
d_gene: TRBD1
CDR3nt: TGTGCCAGCAGCCCTTACGGACAGGGCAACGAGCAGTACTTC
CDR3aa: CASSPYGQGNEQYF

v_gene: TRBV7-9
abundance: NA
j_gene: TRBJ2-2
d_gene: TRBD1
CDR3nt: TGTGCCAGCAGCTCCGTTAAGACAGGGCGAGATCGGGACACCGGGGAGCTGTTTTTT
CDR3aa: CASSSVKTGRDRDTGELFF

v_gene: TRBV4-2
abundance: NA
j_gene: TRBJ2-4
d_gene: TRBD2
CDR3nt: TGTGCCAGCAGCCAAGAAATCGGACTAGCGGGGGGCCTAGCCAAAAACATTCAGTACTTC
CDR3aa: CASSQEIGLAGGLAKNIQYF

v_gene: TRBV10-2
abundance: NA
j_gene: TRBJ1-1
d_gene: TRBD1
CDR3nt: TGCGCCAGCAGTGAGCCTGGGACAGGGGGCTCGACTTTCTTT
CDR3aa: CASSEPGTGGSTFF

v_gene: TRBV19
abundance: NA
j_gene: TRBJ2-1
d_gene: NA
CDR3nt: TGTGCATCAGGGGAAAGGAATGAGCAGTTCTTC
CDR3aa: CASGERNEQFF

v_gene: TRBV5-1
abundance: NA
j_gene: TRBJ1-1
d_gene: TRBD1
CDR3nt: TGCGCCAGCAGCTTTACAGGGGCCGCGATTTTAACTGAAGCTTTCTTT
CDR3aa: CASSFTGAAILTEAFF

v_gene: TRBV5-6
abundance: NA
j_gene: TRBJ1-2
d_gene: TRBD1
CDR3nt: TGTGCCAGCACCTCCGGGACAGGCTATGGCTACACCTTC
CDR3aa: CASTSGTGYGYTF

v_gene: TRBV11-3
abundance: NA
j_gene: TRBJ1-2
d_gene: TRBD1
CDR3nt: TGTGCCAGCAGACCCTCCTCGGAGGGGGCGGTCTATGGCTACACCTTC
CDR3aa: CASRPSSEGAVYGYTF

v_gene: TRBV9
abundance: NA
j_gene: TRBJ2-7
d_gene: TRBD1
CDR3nt: TGTGCCAGCAGCGCAAGGACAGGGGCCGAGCAGTACTTC
CDR3aa: CASSARTGAEQYF

v_gene: TRBV18
abundance: NA
j_gene: TRBJ2-3
d_gene: NA
CDR3nt: TGTGCCAGCTCACCAGAAACGGGGGGCGCGGGCGGCACAGATACGCAGTATTTT
CDR3aa: CASSPETGGAGGTDTQYF

v_gene: TRBV10-3
abundance: few
j_gene: TRBJ1-2
d_gene: TRBD1
CDR3nt: TGTGCCATCAGTGATGATATGGGACAGGGCTCTAACTATGGCTACACCTTC
CDR3aa: CAISDDMGQGSNYGYTF

v_gene: TRBV7-2
abundance: NA
j_gene: TRBJ2-1
d_gene: TRBD2
CDR3nt: TGTGCCAGCAGCTTAGTGGGGACTAGCGGGAGGATGCATGAGCAGTTCTTC
CDR3aa: CASSLVGTSGRMHEQFF

v_gene: TRBV19
abundance: NA
j_gene: TRBJ2-1
d_gene: NA
CDR3nt: TGTGCCAGTAGTATTTGGGGGGGCGGCCATAATGAGCAGTTCTTC
CDR3aa: CASSIWGGGHNEQFF

v_gene: TRBV19
abundance: NA
j_gene: TRBJ2-3
d_gene: TRBD2
CDR3nt: TGTGCCAGTATGGGGCGGGGGAACACAGATACGCAGTATTTT
CDR3aa: CASMGRGNTDTQYF

v_gene: TRBV6-5
abundance: NA
j_gene: TRBJ1-1
d_gene: NA
CDR3nt: TGTGCCAGCACTAGCCGGACTTCCAACACTGAAGCTTTCTTT
CDR3aa: CASTSRTSNTEAFF